This record concerns one TCR beta chain sequence. Trimming pared 6 bases from V and 4 bases from J, leaving 10 bases between. The CDR3 sequence is 12 residues long. CDR1 is SGHRS, CDR2 YFSETQ, per germline. The data were obtained in a study of T cell changes during pregnancy in multiple sclerosis. Some clones are missing from TCRdb's copy, which holds only in-frame ones; the method was immunoSEQ multiplex PCR. Of roughly 40,000 clones in the sample, over 85% were seen once. This clonotype was sampled from a female donor with multiple sclerosis, enrolled in a pregnancy study. The rearrangement uses TRBV5-1 and TRBJ1-2, with a tentative D call TRBD1 (6 bases). The source was peripheral blood, collected before pregnancy. As DNA, the CDR3 is TGCGCCAGCAAAGGACAGACCTATGGCTACACCTTC. Translation gives CASKGQTYGYTF.